The 8 T cell receptor beta chains reported below all come from one sample, sequenced in a study of yellow fever vaccine responses in identical twins. TCRdb itself ran the RT-PCR reads through MiXCR, one entry per CDR3 protein. The profile shows approximately 1,200 distinct CDR3 sequences, around 86% of them singletons. This specimen consisted of T cells from blood (PBMCs), unsorted or a sorted subset (not recorded which), obtained before or after yellow fever vaccination (not recorded which). The receptors here all came from a woman aged 18-29 years who received the yellow fever vaccine.

This clonotype was seen only a few times. This chain connects TRBV6-4 to TRBJ1-6, with TRBD1 matching 7 bases. With V trimmed by 6 bases and J by 6 bases, 5 bases remained unmatched. CDR1 is MRHNA, CDR2 SNTAGT, per germline. The CDR3 has 14 residues. CDR3 protein: CASSPGTVNSPLHF. The CDR3 DNA is TGTGCCAGCAGCCCAGGGACAGTTAATTCACCCCTCCACTTT.

This clonotype has only one observation. This rearrangement joins TRBV10-1 to TRBJ1-6; 8 nucleotides match TRBD1. This CDR3 has 15 residues. Germline CDR1 WNHNN, CDR2 SYGVQD (reference sequence). Trimming at V came to 0 bases and at J to 11 bases, leaving 6 bases not matched to a gene. CDR3 DNA: TGCGCCAGCAGTGAGTCCGACAGGGGCCGAGCACCCCTCCACTTT. Amino acids: CASSESDRGRAPLHF.

On this clonotype itself: One end of the junction does not line up with germline, which may come from a read error. The chain couples TRBV5-4 to TRBJ2-3; D gene unclear. Germline V lookup: CDR1 SGHNT, CDR2 YYREEE (reference sequence). This CDR3 is 15 amino acids long. This CDR3 is CASTLRTHRADTQYF. In DNA, the CDR3 is TGTGCCAGCACCTTGCGGACCCACCGTGCAGATACGCAGTATTTT. Combining the CDR3 with reference TRBV5-4 and TRBJ2-3 gives the whole variable domain ETGVTQSPTHLIKTRGQQVTLRCSSQSGHNTVSWYQQALGQGPQFIFQYYREEENGRGNFPPRFSGLQFPNYSSELNVNALELDDSALYLCASTLRTHRADTQYFGPGTRLTVL.

The V and J genes are TRBV12-3 or TRBV12-4 and TRBJ2-2; TRBD1 agrees at 9 bases. J lost 6 bases, V lost 2 bases, and 4 bases had no gene match. The CDR3 sequence is 15 residues long. Written as DNA, the CDR3 is TGTGCCAGCAGTTTAACAGGGGGCGTCGCCGGGGAGCTGTTTTTT. This translates into CASSLTGGVAGELFF.

The chain couples TRBV10-3 to TRBJ2-3, with 12 bases identical to TRBD2. Germline CDR1 is ENHRY and CDR2 is SYGVKD. With 11 bases clipped from V and 4 bases from J, the junction kept 7 bases outside the gene matches. The CDR3 spans 14 residues. DNA of the CDR3: TGTGCCGCTCGGACTAGCGGGGACGCAGATACGCAGTATTTT. This codes for CAARTSGDADTQYF.

This clonotype was recorded once. This chain connects TRBV6-5 to TRBJ2-1; the D is unclear. The CDR3 consists of 15 residues. Trimming shortened V by 0 bases and J by 5 bases, and 11 bases separated the two germline ends. Germline CDR1 reads MNHEY; CDR2 reads SVGAGI. CDR3: CASSYSFSGNNEQFF. CDR3 DNA sequence: TGTGCCAGCAGTTACTCTTTCTCCGGCAACAATGAGCAGTTCTTC.

The V gene is TRBV10-3, the J gene TRBJ1-5, with 8 bases lining up with TRBD1. The CDR3 contains 15 residues. The junction had 11 bases not matched to a gene; V was cut back by 8 bases and J by 5 bases. The germline gives CDR1 ENHRY, CDR2 SYGVKD. In DNA form, the CDR3 reads TGTGCCATCGCCGCAACTCAGACAGGGGATCAGCCCCAGCATTTT. Residues: CAIAATQTGDQPQHF.

This clonotype was picked up one time. The V and J genes are TRBV20-1 and TRBJ2-1; D is perhaps TRBD2 (6 bases). The CDR3 length is 18 residues. Trimming cost V 3 bases and J 0 bases, with 21 bases left between them. Looked up from germline, CDR1 is DFQATT and CDR2 is SNEGSKA (reference sequence). The CDR3 spells CSASHSREPSGSYNEQFF. Written as DNA, the CDR3 is TGCAGTGCTAGCCACTCGCGGGAACCCTCCGGCTCCTACAATGAGCAGTTCTTC.